There are many counts of the clone carrying this T cell receptor beta chain. The antigen is unknown. The data were taken from a study of regulatory T cells in long-lasting Graves disease. Points from the study as a whole: Thyroid tissue was not studied; only peripheral blood was. Relative to newly diagnosed Graves' patients, persistent ones had lower TCR diversity.

Germline-derived CDR1 and CDR2 are SEHNR and FQNEAQ (reference sequence). Unmatched junction bases numbered 6, after V lost 5 bases and J lost 3 bases. The length of the CDR3 is 15 residues. Through Arm-PCR of CDR3 regions and iRepertoire HTBI primers, TCR beta libraries were built. TCRdb itself ran the multiplex PCR reads through MiXCR, one entry per CDR3 protein. The table lists around 320,000 distinct CDR3 sequences, roughly a sixth of them singletons. This sample's time point: newly diagnosed GD, antithyroid drugs for less than 3 months. There was RNA extracted from PBMCs, and the TCR library was made from it. The same sample was also studied in work on T cells in Graves' hyperthyroidism and ophthalmopathy. Per that study: Patients aged 18 to 65 with hyperthyroidism were newly diagnosed, with duration under 2 months. Median prediction lead before ophthalmopathy onset was around 6.9 months with the model.

The rearrangement joins TRBV7-9 to TRBJ2-7, with 11 positions matching TRBD1. This clonotype was obtained from a middle-aged man with Graves disease. Material: peripheral blood mononuclear cells (PBMCs), obtained at new diagnosis, from a patient treated with antithyroid drugs. The CDR3 nucleotides are TGTGCCAGCAGCAACTCTGGGACAGGGGGCTACGAGCAGTACTTC. Amino acids: CASSNSGTGGYEQYF.